This TCR beta chain was sequenced during a study of blood T cell repertoires in COVID-19. Overall study context: Samples came from the United States, Italy and Spain, spanning acute and convalescent COVID-19. PBMCs, B-cell-depleted T cells, or T cells were the source of the cDNA or gDNA that made up the material.

As originally analysed: The assay estimated nucleated cells by amplifying reference gene primers. Sequencing was performed with immunoSEQ multiplex PCR; in TCRdb, only in-frame clones are kept and a portion is missing. V and J calls and clone size are those listed in that table; D and trimming were worked out from the DNA. The sample has 200,000 to 250,000 clones; about 85% are singletons. Sequences were obtained from peripheral blood. The source is a man aged 35-49 years with acute or convalescent COVID-19.

CDR3 sequence (DNA): TGTGCCAGCAGCGTAGAGAGAACAGATACGCAGTATTTT. Translating gives CASSVERTDTQYF. The genes are TRBV9 and TRBJ2-3; D is uncertain. The CDR3 extends over 13 amino acids. The V end was cut by 0 bases, the J end by 3 bases, with 5 bases between. Germline CDR1 SGDLS, CDR2 YYNGEE.